This TCR beta chain was retrieved from a study of regulatory T cells in long-lasting Graves disease. Study-level background: Patients met the persistent Graves' disease definition after over 5 years of antithyroid drugs with positive TSH receptor antibodies. Study-wide results and caveats: Analysis covered peripheral blood alone, not thyroid tissue. Accuracy was perhaps lowered by the small sample size.

Regarding time point: persistent/refractory GD, antithyroid drugs over 5 years with positive TRAb. The TCR library was made from RNA extracted from PBMCs. As regards this clonotype: What it binds is unknown.

The germline gives CDR1 SGDLS, CDR2 YYNGEE. V lost 4 bases and J lost 2; bases outside the gene matches: 7. CDR3 length: 17 residues. Through Arm-PCR of CDR3 regions and iRepertoire HTBI primers, TCR beta libraries were built. TCRdb processed the multiplex PCR reads anew with MiXCR; each CDR3 protein has one entry. Here the sample spans hundreds of thousands of distinct CDR3 sequences, roughly a fifth being singletons. The TCR was taken from a female donor with Graves disease. Sequenced material: peripheral blood mononuclear cells (PBMCs), taken when the disease was refractory, from a patient treated with antithyroid drugs. The chain links TRBV9 to TRBJ2-3; 13 positions agree with TRBD2. CDR3 sequence reads: CASSQLGLAGSTDTQYF. In nucleotides, the CDR3 is TGTGCCAGCAGCCAGTTGGGACTAGCGGGGTCCACAGATACGCAGTATTTT.